The present TCR beta chain was sequenced within a study of T cells in Graves' hyperthyroidism and ophthalmopathy. Study-wide results and limits: Separation of ophthalmopathy from stable hyperthyroidism was achieved by a 13 V-J model. Also found in blood were most expanded thyroid clonotypes above 0.001.

Amplified regions were TCR beta CDR3 sequences from RNA transcripts. HTBI primers drove first-round RT-PCR of the TCR CDR3. TCRdb passed the multiplex PCR reads through MiXCR, listing each CDR3 protein once. This repertoire shows some 620,000 distinct CDR3 sequences, 15% to 20% found once; its top ten account for 3.8%. Comment on this clonotype: Its antigen is still unknown. Possible read error: a much larger clone is one base away.

Trimming left V 1 base short and J 3 bases short, with 8 bases between. This CDR3 is 13 amino acids long. Per the germline V gene, CDR1 is GTSNPN and CDR2 is SVGIG (reference sequence). Source material: blood. This receptor was obtained from a woman aged 25 to 45 with Graves' hyperthyroidism. V usage is TRBV30 and J usage is TRBJ2-3; the D gene could be TRBD1 or TRBD2 (6 bases each). The CDR3 is CAWSEGGTDTQYF. The CDR3 bases are TGTGCCTGGAGTGAGGGGGGAACAGATACGCAGTATTTT.